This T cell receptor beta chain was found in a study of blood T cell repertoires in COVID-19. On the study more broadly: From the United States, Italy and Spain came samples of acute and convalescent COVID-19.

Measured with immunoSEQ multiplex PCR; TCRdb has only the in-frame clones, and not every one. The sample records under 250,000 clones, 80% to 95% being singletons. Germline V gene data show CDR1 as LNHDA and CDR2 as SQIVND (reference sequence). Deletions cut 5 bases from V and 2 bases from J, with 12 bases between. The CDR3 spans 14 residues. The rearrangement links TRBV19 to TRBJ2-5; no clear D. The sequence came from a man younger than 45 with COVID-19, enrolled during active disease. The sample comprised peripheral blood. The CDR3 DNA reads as TGTGCCAGTAGTTGGGCAGCAAGTCAAGAGACCCAGTACTTC. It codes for CASSWAASQETQYF.